Included here is one T cell receptor (beta chain) sequence, with context. The antigen is not known. V dropped 7 bases and J dropped 5 bases, with 14 bases sitting between them. The CDR3 is 13 residues long. The germline V gene encodes CDR1 ENHRY and CDR2 SYGVKD. These data originate in a study of cytomegalovirus exposure and HLA in healthy donors. Overall study context: Early released data had about 80 million unique TCRs, all coming from HLA-typed donors. Study-wide points: Accurate HLA-A and HLA-B prediction from TCR beta sequences was reported for most subjects. Later analysis associated a missense DCLRE1C variant with TCR beta V- and J-gene trimming.

This PCR relied on a set of 60 Vbeta primers and 13 Jbeta primers. Authors' methods: There were about 80 million unique TCR beta chains by a later count, and about 11 million of them were shared. Only in-frame clones appear in the TCRdb table, and some are missing; sequencing was by immunoSEQ multiplex PCR. D and trimming come from the DNA, and the V and J calls and clone size come from that table. The table lists 200,000 to 250,000 clones, over 80% of them singletons, with more than 8.5% in the top ten. The clonotype originates from a woman aged 45-65 years in good health and CMV-seropositive. The sample taken for sequencing was PBMCs. The chain carries TRBV10-3 and TRBJ2-5; perhaps TRBD1 as D (5 bases). The CDR3 DNA reads TGTGCCATCACCAAGGGTTCAGGGGAGACCCAGTACTTC. Translation: CAITKGSGETQYF.